Each of the 18 T cell receptor beta chains below was sequenced from the same sample in a study of blood T cell repertoires in COVID-19. Using immunoSEQ multiplex PCR, the repertoire was profiled, and TCRdb retains in-frame clones only, with some absent. Of 450,000 or so clones listed, about 90% are singletons. The source material was peripheral blood. These receptors all stem from a man younger than 30 with COVID-19, enrolled during active disease.

Remarks on this clone: The sample contains more than one DNA sequence encoding this CDR3. The V call is TRBV20-1, the J call TRBJ2-3; D is unclear. Germline V lookup: CDR1 DFQATT, CDR2 SNEGSKA (reference sequence). The germline V and J ends were trimmed by 0 bases and 7 bases, with 5 bases remaining between them. CDR3 length: 11 amino acids. The CDR3 sequence is CSARDPYTQYF. CDR3 DNA: TGCAGTGCTAGAGACCCCTATACGCAGTATTTT.

The V and J genes are TRBV28 and TRBJ1-2; the D gene is possibly TRBD1 (5 bases). CDR1 MDHEN and CDR2 SYDVKM come from the germline V gene. The V and J ends lost 6 bases and 7 bases respectively, with 15 bases between them. The CDR3 extends over 13 amino acids. Here the CDR3 reads CASSNLGLGGYTF. The CDR3 bases are TGTGCCAGCAGCAACCTGGGACTAGGTGGCTACACCTTC.

The rearrangement uses TRBV6-1 and TRBJ2-2; weak D call: TRBD2 (6 bases). Trimming pared 2 bases from V and 6 bases from J, leaving 13 bases between. Germline loops: CDR1 MNHNS, CDR2 SASEGT. The CDR3 is 15 amino acids. This CDR3 reads CASSERGLAAGELFF. CDR3 sequence (DNA): TGTGCCAGCAGTGAAAGGGGATTAGCGGCCGGGGAGCTGTTTTTT.

The chain joins TRBV7-6 to TRBJ2-7, with a possible D match to TRBD1 (7 bases). V lost 6 bases and J lost 4, with 22 bases in between. The CDR3 loop spans 16 amino acids. Per the germline V gene, CDR1 is SGHVS and CDR2 is FNYEAQ. Here the CDR3 reads CASSPTAGQRIYEQYF. The CDR3 bases are TGTGCCAGCAGTCCAACCGCGGGACAGAGAATATACGAGCAGTACTTC.

The chain employs TRBV2 and TRBJ2-1; 9 bases agree with TRBD1. V dropped 7 bases and J dropped 8; count of bases not matched to a gene: 6. The CDR3 loop spans 13 amino acids. Germline-derived CDR1 and CDR2 are SNHLY and FYNNEI. CDR3 amino acids: CASKSGQGYEQFF. Here the CDR3 DNA reads TGTGCCAGCAAGTCTGGACAGGGGTATGAGCAGTTCTTC.

V gene TRBV6-6 combines with J gene TRBJ2-3, with TRBD1 as a possible D gene (6 bases). The CDR3 is made up of 14 amino acids. V was pared by 6 bases and J by 1 base, with 11 bases between. Germline V gene lookup returns CDR1 MNHNY and CDR2 SVGAGI (reference sequence). The CDR3 reads CASRMTGGTDTQYF. The CDR3 DNA is TGTGCCAGCAGGATGACAGGAGGCACAGATACGCAGTATTTT.

This chain joins TRBV5-4 and TRBJ2-2; 10 nucleotides line up with TRBD2. Trimming removed 3 bases from V and 6 bases from J; junction bases left unmatched: 8. The germline V gene has CDR1 SGHNT and CDR2 YYREEE (reference sequence). This CDR3 contains 16 residues. The DNA of the CDR3 is TGTGCCAGCAGCTCGGTACCTAGCGGGAGCGCCGGGGAGCTGTTTTTT. It yields the protein CASSSVPSGSAGELFF.

The V and J genes are TRBV6-2 or TRBV6-3 and TRBJ2-7, with TRBD2 identical over 11 bases. This CDR3 is 16 amino acids long. After removal of 4 bases from V and 0 bases from J, the junction contained 5 bases not matched to a gene. From germline, CDR1 is MNHEY and CDR2 SVGEGT. CDR3 sequence reads: CASSSPGLAVSYEQYF. As DNA, the CDR3 is TGTGCCAGCAGTTCTCCGGGACTAGCGGTCTCCTACGAGCAGTACTTC.

This chain uses TRBV6-5 with TRBJ2-1; maybe TRBD2 (5 bases). In germline, CDR1 is MNHEY, CDR2 SVGAGI. CDR3 length equals 12 residues. The ends were cut back, 2 bases at V and 7 bases at J, with 6 bases in the middle. The CDR3 reads CASSYPGNEQFF. CDR3 nucleotide sequence: TGTGCCAGCAGTTACCCGGGGAATGAGCAGTTCTTC.

This clone has a single count. The chain combines TRBV9 with TRBJ2-2; 9 bases line up with TRBD2. The germline CDR1 and CDR2 sequences are SGDLS and YYNGEE. The CDR3 covers 17 residues. V shed 4 bases and J 6 bases; nucleotides not matched to a gene: 13. CDR3 nucleotides: TGTGCCAGCAGCAGGAAATCCGGGACTAGCTTTTCCGGGGAGCTGTTTTTT. Protein product: CASSRKSGTSFSGELFF.

The chain carries TRBV28 and TRBJ2-3; possibly TRBD2 for D (5 bases). Germline V gene data show CDR1 as MDHEN and CDR2 as SYDVKM. With 8 bases removed from V and 1 base from J, the gap between germline ends came to 13 bases. This CDR3 spans 14 amino acids. The CDR3 here is CASGLADGTDTQYF. CDR3 coding DNA: TGTGCCAGCGGCCTAGCAGACGGCACAGATACGCAGTATTTT.

The chain carries TRBV7-6 and TRBJ1-6, with TRBD1 as a possible D gene (6 bases). CDR1 and CDR2 from the germline V gene are SGHVS and FNYEAQ. This CDR3 is built from 17 residues. V lost 1 base and J 2 bases, leaving 12 bases between the germline ends. CDR3: CASSLGNRAAYNSPLHF. CDR3 in DNA: TGTGCCAGCAGCTTAGGAAACAGGGCCGCCTATAATTCACCCCTCCACTTT.

The chain combines TRBV6-5 with TRBJ2-7; 10 bases map to TRBD2. The CDR3 covers 14 residues. Germline CDR1 is MNHEY and CDR2 is SVGAGI. V dropped 5 bases and J dropped 6; count of bases not matched to a gene: 7. As DNA, the CDR3 is TGTGCCAGCAGTCCCCTAGCGGGAGTTGGCGAGCAGTACTTC. It encodes CASSPLAGVGEQYF.

The V gene is TRBV27, the J gene TRBJ2-3, with 8 bases aligning to TRBD2. V was clipped by 4 bases and J by 5 bases; unmatched bases: 8. CDR1 is MNHEY and CDR2 is SMNVEV in the germline V gene (reference sequence). The CDR3 runs 15 residues. CDR3 loop: CASSSVALAGDTQYF. CDR3 in DNA: TGTGCCAGCAGTTCGGTTGCGCTAGCGGGAGATACGCAGTATTTT.

CDR3 loop: CASSLDPSGGALVNEQFF. CDR3 DNA sequence: TGTGCCAGCAGCTTGGATCCTAGCGGGGGGGCCTTGGTTAATGAGCAGTTCTTC. V usage is TRBV5-4 and J usage is TRBJ2-1; 12 nucleotides align to TRBD2. V lost 0 bases, J lost 7 bases, and 11 bases stayed unmatched. Per germline, CDR1 SGHNT and CDR2 YYREEE (reference sequence). The CDR3 runs to 18 residues.

The chain employs TRBV2 and TRBJ2-4; 10 bases are a match to TRBD2. Germline V gene data show CDR1 as SNHLY and CDR2 as FYNNEI. The CDR3 contains 18 residues. V was pared by 5 bases and J by 0 bases, with 10 bases of the junction left unmatched. The CDR3 DNA follows: TGTGCCAGCAGTCTACCAGCGGGGGGGACTCTAGCCAAAAACATTCAGTACTTC. Amino acid sequence: CASSLPAGGTLAKNIQYF.

This chain connects TRBV5-6 to TRBJ2-2; possibly TRBD1 for D (5 bases). Germline values: CDR1 SGHDT, CDR2 YYEEEE. V was shortened by 3 bases and J by 5 bases, with 8 bases between the two germline ends. The CDR3 has 13 amino acids. CDR3: CASSWTRTGELFF. The CDR3, as DNA: TGTGCCAGCAGCTGGACACGAACCGGGGAGCTGTTTTTT.

The chain employs TRBV27 and TRBJ2-7, with 9 nucleotides matching TRBD2. The CDR3 has 15 amino acids. The J segment lost 2 bases and the V segment lost 6 bases, leaving 8 bases of the junction unmatched. Germline CDR1 and CDR2: MNHEY and SMNVEV (reference sequence). CDR3 sequence: CASRVGREGPYEQYF. The CDR3 nucleotides are TGTGCCAGCAGAGTAGGGCGGGAGGGCCCCTACGAGCAGTACTTC.